Listed below are T cell receptor beta chains from one sample, sequenced in a study of blood T cell repertoires in COVID-19. TCRdb's copy holds only in-frame clones and misses some; the assay was immunoSEQ multiplex PCR. The sample shows 150,000 to 200,000 clones, over 80% of them seen only once. Sequencing used PBMCs or T cells enriched from blood (not recorded which). The receptors come from a man in his 70s who had been exposed to COVID-19. CDR3s include the opening cysteine and the closing phenylalanine or tryptophan. A D gene is named only where the DNA matches it firmly.

v_gene	d_gene	j_gene	CDR3aa
TRBV27	NA	TRBJ2-7	CASKSGQGSYEQYF
TRBV5-5	NA	TRBJ1-5	CASSLAGGGNQPQHF
TRBV28	NA	TRBJ2-7	CASSILPGPSYEQYF
TRBV30	TRBD2	TRBJ2-7	CAWKLAGGPYEQYF
TRBV19	NA	TRBJ2-1	CASRGPRVPGESYNEQFF
TRBV19	NA	TRBJ1-5	CASSILGGSNQPQHF
TRBV28	NA	TRBJ2-2	CASSTNRDWELFF
TRBV3-1/TRBV3-2	TRBD2	TRBJ2-5	CASSPRTSGGETQYF
TRBV18	TRBD1	TRBJ2-7	CASSPPFGTGVAEQYF
TRBV7-2	NA	TRBJ2-3	CASSLGAGTQYF
TRBV21-1	NA	TRBJ1-3	CASKPTVLYLLSSGNTIYF
TRBV19	NA	TRBJ1-1	CASSIGGLEAFF
TRBV15	NA	TRBJ2-1	CATSRDLQDYNEQFF
TRBV6-5	TRBD1	TRBJ2-1	CASNIDRAFEQFF
TRBV12-3/TRBV12-4	NA	TRBJ1-1	CASSLGGHTEAFF
TRBV10-2	NA	TRBJ2-7	CASSEGQPKYF
TRBV28	NA	TRBJ2-5	CASSSQGNAETQYF
TRBV5-1	NA	TRBJ1-1	CASSLSGAEAFF
TRBV7-2	NA	TRBJ2-5	CASSLTGIQETQYF
TRBV29-1	TRBD2	TRBJ2-5	CSARGTETQYF
TRBV28	TRBD1	TRBJ1-5	CASSLSARGLGQPQHF
TRBV7-8	TRBD1	TRBJ2-6	CASSRDRGAGANVLTF
TRBV28	NA	TRBJ2-3	CASSFWRGDTQYF
TRBV10-1	NA	TRBJ2-1	CASSDSRRVLNEQFF
TRBV18	TRBD1	TRBJ2-7	CASSPTGTGGSRQYF
TRBV10-3	NA	TRBJ1-1	CASRRGKDTEAFF
TRBV4-3	TRBD2	TRBJ2-5	CASSQGSLRGGETQYF
TRBV4-1	TRBD2	TRBJ2-2	CASSQTSGGSRTGELFF
TRBV11-2	NA	TRBJ2-3	CASSLERTDTQYF
TRBV5-1	TRBD1	TRBJ1-4	CASSSQGAANEKLFF
TRBV3-1/TRBV3-2	TRBD2	TRBJ2-1	CASSPNPASGYNEQFF
TRBV28	NA	TRBJ2-7	CAGAGTPAYEQYF
TRBV2	TRBD1	TRBJ1-4	CASDYSGTGQYGNEKLFF
TRBV5-6	NA	TRBJ1-2	CASSEHQVASRGYTF
TRBV4-1	TRBD1	TRBJ2-5	CASSQERGRGRGETQYF
TRBV5-1	TRBD1	TRBJ2-1	CASSLASGTAIYNEQFF
TRBV14	NA	TRBJ1-5	CASSLLGGDCANQPQHF
TRBV5-1	NA	TRBJ2-1	CASGGGLGEQFF
TRBV12-5	TRBD1	TRBJ1-1	CASGLVLGTGANEAFF
TRBV30	NA	TRBJ1-1	CAWEDTSTEAFF
TRBV7-8	NA	TRBJ2-3	CASSPEGRERSSNTQYF
TRBV18	NA	TRBJ1-3	CASSPLDSDSGNTIYF
TRBV4-1	NA	TRBJ1-3	CASSQSEGSGNTIYF
TRBV7-2	TRBD1	TRBJ1-2	CASSSDRGYGYTF
TRBV7-2	NA	TRBJ1-1	CASSPLPGGADTEAFF
TRBV7-2	TRBD1	TRBJ2-2	CASSLSTGPRTGELFF
TRBV6-5	NA	TRBJ2-2	CASRPGTLSGELFF
TRBV5-1	NA	TRBJ2-7	CASSLGRDAAVFYEQYF
TRBV4-3	NA	TRBJ2-3	CASSQHPPEGVEADTQYF
TRBV20-1	NA	TRBJ1-1	CSAGGQSGAFF
TRBV11-2	NA	TRBJ1-2	CASSLDRGSYGYTF
TRBV7-9	NA	TRBJ1-2	CASSLGAGYGYTF
TRBV29-1	NA	TRBJ2-7	CSVRGAATLEQYF
TRBV4-3	NA	TRBJ2-7	CASSQDMRYEQYF
TRBV18	NA	TRBJ1-2	CASSPTPEQGSRGYTF
TRBV18	TRBD1	TRBJ2-7	CASSPPGQGAYEQYF
TRBV9	NA	TRBJ1-4	CASSSRVATNEKLFF
TRBV11-2	TRBD2	TRBJ2-5	CASSFRTSGSGETQYF
TRBV10-2	TRBD2	TRBJ2-7	CASTGLAEAYEQYF